Listed here is a single TCR beta chain. No antigen is known for it. Time point of the sample: blood 4 weeks post-SBRT, at nephrectomy. As for treatment: 15 Gy SBRT to primary tumor, nephrectomy 4 weeks later. Nephrectomy followed 15 Gy stereotactic body radiation by 4 weeks. Serial blood draws occurred at baseline and 2 and 4 weeks post-SBRT. Clear cell pathology was present in this patient's renal cell carcinoma. The data were obtained in a study of radiation and T cells in renal cell carcinoma. The study's findings and limits: Top tumor clonotypes rose in blood 2 weeks post-radiation, then contracted.

The CDR3 contains 15 residues. V lost 4 bases to trimming and J lost 6 bases, with 18 bases between them. Germline CDR1 and CDR2: SGHRS and YFSETQ. TCRdb's copy holds only in-frame clones and misses some; the assay was immunoSEQ multiplex PCR. The repertoire consists of about 86,000 clones, with around 85% occurring once and the leading ten covering 9.4%. The sequencing here drew on blood, taken from a patient whose treatment included radiotherapy and nephrectomy. This chain links TRBV5-1 with TRBJ2-3, with a tentative D call TRBD2 (5 bases). The sequence derives from a man aged 45-65 years with renal cell carcinoma. The CDR3 DNA reads as TGCGCCAGCAGCCTGACTACCTCCTCCGCGGATACGCAGTATTTT. It yields the protein CASSLTTSSADTQYF.